This T cell receptor beta chain came from a study of blood T cell repertoires in COVID-19. Assay used: immunoSEQ multiplex PCR; TCRdb lists only in-frame clones, some missing. The data contain hundreds of thousands of clones, around 85% of them singletons. Trimming pared 5 bases from V and 6 bases from J, leaving 19 bases between. The CDR3 loop spans 16 amino acids. Germline CDR1 reads LGHDT; CDR2 reads YNNKEL (reference sequence). This clonotype was obtained from a woman between 50 and 59 years old in a cohort exposed to, infected with or recovered from COVID-19 (not recorded which). Sample: PBMCs or T cells enriched from blood (not recorded which). The J gene is TRBJ2-2, the V gene TRBV3-1 (or the pseudogene TRBV3-2); perhaps TRBD2 as D (6 bases). The CDR3 here is CASSLRGLRRAGELFF. CDR3 nucleotides: TGTGCCAGCAGCTTGCGGGGCCTGCGTAGGGCCGGGGAGCTGTTTTTT.